Shown below are 6 T cell receptor beta chains from a single sample sequenced in a study of beta chain features in type 1 diabetes. Study-wide findings and caveats: Among all four CD4+ subsets, Type 1 diabetes patients had TCRB CDR3s that were moderately but significantly shorter.

cDNA synthesis used the whole RNA isolate, giving expressed TCRB sequences. Some clones are missing from TCRdb's copy, which holds only in-frame ones; the method was immunoSEQ multiplex PCR. The sample includes roughly 240,000 clones, 24% of them seen just once. Their target antigens are unknown. Material for sequencing was naive CD4+ T cells from blood. All receptors derive from a woman aged 30 to 39 with type 1 diabetes.

This chain joins TRBV14 and TRBJ2-7; the match to TRBD1 covers 9 bases. Germline CDR1 is SGHDN and CDR2 is FVKESK. The CDR3 is made up of 16 amino acids. J gave up 4 bases and V 4 bases, and 11 bases lay outside the gene matches. The CDR3 spells CASSPLAGTGNYEQYF. The CDR3 DNA reads as TGTGCCAGCAGCCCCCTGGCCGGGACAGGGAATTACGAGCAGTACTTC.

This clone was counted between two and nine times. The V gene is TRBV25-1, the J gene TRBJ1-2; unclear D gene. Germline values: CDR1 MGHDK, CDR2 SYGVNS. V lost 10 bases and J 2 bases, leaving 8 bases between the germline ends. The CDR3 has 11 amino acids. CDR3 coding DNA: TGTGCCACCAGCCGGAACTATGGCTACACCTTC. It specifies CATSRNYGYTF.

The rearrangement uses TRBV19 and TRBJ1-2, with a weak D call TRBD1 (6 bases). CDR1 and CDR2 from the germline V gene are LNHDA and SQIVND (reference sequence). Trimming took 5 bases from V and 8 from J, leaving 24 bases between them. The CDR3 totals 16 residues. In DNA form, the CDR3 reads TGTGCCAGTAGTGCCGAAAACAGGGCCCTAGAGAGGGGCTACACCTTC. This sequence encodes CASSAENRALERGYTF. Full variable domain (remainder filled in from reference TRBV19 and TRBJ1-2): DGGITQSPKYLFRKEGQNVTLSCEQNLNHDAMYWYRQDPGQGLRLIYYSQIVNDFQKGDIAEGYSVSREKKESFPLTVTSAQKNPTAFYLCASSAENRALERGYTFGSGTRLTVV.

The V and J genes are TRBV25-1 and TRBJ1-2, with a weak D call TRBD1 (5 bases). The CDR3 spans 14 residues. The germline gives CDR1 MGHDK, CDR2 SYGVNS. With 6 bases removed from V and 1 base from J, the gap between germline ends came to 12 bases. The CDR3 sequence is CASREQGLNYGYTF. The CDR3 DNA reads TGTGCCAGCAGGGAGCAGGGCCTTAACTATGGCTACACCTTC.

This clone was found a few times. The sample has other DNA sequences that encode this CDR3 too. The V gene is TRBV25-1, the J gene TRBJ2-3, with TRBD2 matching 8 bases. Germline CDR1 MGHDK, CDR2 SYGVNS. V lost 7 bases, J lost 0 bases, and 3 bases stayed unmatched. This CDR3 has 14 amino acids. The CDR3 reads CASTASGSTDTQYF. The DNA of the CDR3 is TGTGCCAGCACCGCTAGCGGGAGCACAGATACGCAGTATTTT.

The chain combines TRBV6-5 with TRBJ2-1; maybe TRBD2 (6 bases). The CDR3 consists of 14 residues. Trimming shortened V by 5 bases and J by 12 bases, and 20 bases separated the two germline ends. Per the germline V gene, CDR1 is MNHEY and CDR2 is SVGAGI. CDR3 in amino acids: CASSNRDSGMGQFF. CDR3 coding DNA: TGTGCCAGCAGTAACCGGGACTCCGGAATGGGGCAGTTCTTC.